This TCR beta chain was found in a study of regulatory T cells in long-lasting Graves disease. This clonotype was seen repeatedly, ten times or more. The time point was: newly diagnosed GD, antithyroid drugs for less than 3 months. Following extraction of RNA from PBMCs, that RNA was used to make the TCR library. This CDR3 comprises 14 residues. Trimming removed 3 bases at V and 6 bases at J, with 13 bases between. Looked up from germline, CDR1 is SGHRS and CDR2 is YFSETQ. Both iRepertoire HTBI primers and Arm-PCR of CDR3 regions were used to build the TCR beta libraries. Via MiXCR, TCRdb re-called the multiplex PCR reads, giving one row per CDR3 protein. The data show 400,000 to 500,000 distinct CDR3 sequences, 16% seen once. The sample was also reused in another study, on T cells in Graves' hyperthyroidism and ophthalmopathy.

The receptor's source is a woman aged 25 to 39 with Graves disease. The genes are TRBV5-1 and TRBJ2-1; D unclear. Sample: peripheral blood mononuclear cells (PBMCs), taken at new diagnosis, from a patient treated with antithyroid drugs. The CDR3 loop is CASSYLKSSNEQFF. DNA for the CDR3: TGCGCCAGCAGCTACTTAAAATCTAGCAATGAGCAGTTCTTC.